This record concerns one TCR beta chain sequence. What it binds is unknown. PCR employed 60 Vbeta and 13 Jbeta primers. The table came from immunoSEQ multiplex PCR; TCRdb's copy has only in-frame clones and leaves some out. The repertoire holds under 150,000 clones, with approximately 80% as singletons. V lost 5 bases to trimming and J lost 2 bases, with 19 bases between them. Looked up from germline, CDR1 is ENHRY and CDR2 is SYGVKD. This CDR3 has 16 amino acids. This entry is derived from a study of cytomegalovirus exposure and HLA in healthy donors. Points from the study as a whole: Reports showed the classifier diagnosing cytomegalovirus status with high specificity and sensitivity.

The sequence was collected from a male donor in good health and CMV-seronegative. Material for sequencing was PBMCs. The chain links TRBV10-3 to TRBJ2-7; a weak D match, TRBD2 (6 bases). The CDR3 DNA reads as TGTGCCATCAGTTCAAAAGCCGGGACTGGGACCTACGAGCAGTACTTC. The encoded protein is CAISSKAGTGTYEQYF.